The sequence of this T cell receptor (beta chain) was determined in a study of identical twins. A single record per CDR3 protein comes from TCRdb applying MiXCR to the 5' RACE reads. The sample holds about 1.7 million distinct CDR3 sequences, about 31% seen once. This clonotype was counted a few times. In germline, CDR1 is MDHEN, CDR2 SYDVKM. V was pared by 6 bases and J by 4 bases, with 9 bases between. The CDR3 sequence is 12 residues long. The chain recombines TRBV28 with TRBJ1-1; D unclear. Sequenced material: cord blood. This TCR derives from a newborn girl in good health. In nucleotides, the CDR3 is TGTGCCAGCAGACTGGCCGTCACTGAAGCTTTCTTT. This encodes CASRLAVTEAFF.